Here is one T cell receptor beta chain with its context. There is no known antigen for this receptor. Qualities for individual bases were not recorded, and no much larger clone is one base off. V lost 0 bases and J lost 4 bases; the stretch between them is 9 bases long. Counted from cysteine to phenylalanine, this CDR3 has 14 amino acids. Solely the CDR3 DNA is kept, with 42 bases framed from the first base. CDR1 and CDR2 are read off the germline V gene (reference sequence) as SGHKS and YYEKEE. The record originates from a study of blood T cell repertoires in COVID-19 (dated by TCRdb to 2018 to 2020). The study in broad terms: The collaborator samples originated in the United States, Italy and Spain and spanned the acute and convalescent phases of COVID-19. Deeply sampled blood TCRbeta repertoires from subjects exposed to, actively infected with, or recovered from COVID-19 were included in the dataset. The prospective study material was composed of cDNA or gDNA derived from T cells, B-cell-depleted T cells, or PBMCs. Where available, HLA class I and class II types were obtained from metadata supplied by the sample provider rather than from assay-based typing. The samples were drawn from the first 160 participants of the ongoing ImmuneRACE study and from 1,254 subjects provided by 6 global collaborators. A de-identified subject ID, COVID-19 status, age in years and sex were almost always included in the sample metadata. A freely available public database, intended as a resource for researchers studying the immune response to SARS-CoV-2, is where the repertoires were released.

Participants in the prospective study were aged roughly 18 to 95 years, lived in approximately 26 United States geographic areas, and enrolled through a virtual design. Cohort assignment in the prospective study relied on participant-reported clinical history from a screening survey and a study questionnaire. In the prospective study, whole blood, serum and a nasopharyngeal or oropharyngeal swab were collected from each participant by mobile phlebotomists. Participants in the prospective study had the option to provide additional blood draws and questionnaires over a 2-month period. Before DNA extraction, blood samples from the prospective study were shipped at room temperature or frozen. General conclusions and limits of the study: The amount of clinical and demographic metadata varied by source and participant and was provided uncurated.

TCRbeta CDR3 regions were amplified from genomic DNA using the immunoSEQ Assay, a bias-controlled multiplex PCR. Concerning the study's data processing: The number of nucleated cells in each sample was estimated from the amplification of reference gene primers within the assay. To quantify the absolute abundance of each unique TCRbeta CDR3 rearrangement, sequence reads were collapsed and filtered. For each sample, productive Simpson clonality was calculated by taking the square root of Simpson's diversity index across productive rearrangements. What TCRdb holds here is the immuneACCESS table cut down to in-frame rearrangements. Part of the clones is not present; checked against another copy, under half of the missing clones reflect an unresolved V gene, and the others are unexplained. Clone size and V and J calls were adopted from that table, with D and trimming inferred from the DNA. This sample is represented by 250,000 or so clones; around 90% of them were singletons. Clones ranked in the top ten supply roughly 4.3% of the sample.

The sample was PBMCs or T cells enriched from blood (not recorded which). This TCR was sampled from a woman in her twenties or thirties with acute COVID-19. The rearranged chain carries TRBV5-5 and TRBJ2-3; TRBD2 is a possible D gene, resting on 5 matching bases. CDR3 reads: CASSLGPGSDTQYF. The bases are TGTGCCAGCAGCTTGGGACCGGGATCAGATACGCAGTATTTT.